Listed below are T cell receptor beta chains from one sample, sequenced in a study of Graves' ophthalmopathy and Graves' hyperthyroidism. TCRdb re-derived calls from the multiplex PCR reads in MiXCR, one entry per CDR3 protein. This repertoire shows over a million distinct CDR3 sequences, less than 45% found once; its top ten account for approximately 10%. Sequencing was performed on peripheral blood or thyroid tissue (not recorded which). These receptors originate from an adult man with Graves' hyperthyroidism. Both conserved end residues are part of each CDR3. The D gene is left open where the match is weak. Clone sizes are given selectively: once, few, many, or a class where the clone is expanded.

v_gene	j_gene	abundance	d_gene	CDR3aa	CDR3nt
TRBV25-1	TRBJ2-7	many	-	CASSGLQGGEQYF	TGTGCCAGCAGTGGATTACAGGGAGGCGAGCAGTACTTC
TRBV4-3	TRBJ1-5	many	-	CASSQALRDGEQPQHF	TGCGCCAGCAGCCAAGCCCTCAGGGACGGGGAACAGCCCCAGCATTTT
TRBV29-1	TRBJ2-5	once	TRBD2	CSVRKRGAQETQYF	TGCAGCGTTAGAAAGCGGGGAGCCCAAGAGACCCAGTACTTC
TRBV10-2	TRBJ2-7	-	TRBD2	CASSAGLAGGNYEQYF	TGCGCCAGCAGTGCCGGACTAGCGGGAGGGAACTACGAGCAGTACTTC
TRBV12-3/TRBV12-4	TRBJ2-5	-	TRBD2	CAVRSGLEKTQYF	TGTGCCGTCCGTAGCGGGTTAGAGAAGACCCAGTACTTC
TRBV6-4	TRBJ2-2	once	-	CASIERPNTGELFF	TGTGCCAGCATTGAGCGGCCCAACACCGGGGAGCTGTTTTTT
TRBV10-3	TRBJ1-3	many	-	CAISSRGSGNTIYF	TGTGCCATCAGTTCTCGGGGATCTGGAAACACCATATATTTT
TRBV15	TRBJ2-5	-	TRBD2	CATSRVGTSAEETQYF	TGTGCCACCAGCAGAGTTGGGACTAGCGCAGAAGAGACCCAGTACTTC
TRBV10-3	TRBJ1-6	-	TRBD1	CAITRDSNNSPLHF	TGTGCCATCACTCGGGACAGTAATAATTCACCCCTCCACTTT
TRBV7-8	TRBJ1-5	many	-	CASSLSRTGNQPQHF	TGTGCCAGCAGCTTATCCCGGACAGGCAATCAGCCCCAGCATTTT
TRBV7-9	TRBJ2-7	-	-	CASSVYSQAIYEQYF	TGTGCCAGCAGCGTCTACAGTCAGGCGATCTACGAGCAGTACTTC
TRBV7-9	TRBJ2-7	-	TRBD2	CASSGSGISYEQYF	TGTGCCAGCAGCGGTAGCGGGATCTCCTACGAGCAGTACTTC
TRBV20-1	TRBJ1-5	many	TRBD1	CSASDRGSNQPQHF	TGCAGTGCTTCAGACAGGGGGAGCAATCAGCCCCAGCATTTT
TRBV12-3/TRBV12-4	TRBJ1-4	-	-	CASSPNGGGNEKLFF	TGTGCCAGCAGTCCCAATGGGGGCGGTAATGAAAAACTGTTTTTT
TRBV19	TRBJ1-1	many	-	CASSMVDRNTEAFF	TGTGCCAGTAGTATGGTGGACAGGAACACTGAAGCTTTCTTT
TRBV10-3	TRBJ2-7	many	TRBD2	CASSEVRGVYEQYF	TGTGCCAGCAGTGAAGTCCGGGGGGTCTACGAGCAGTACTTC
TRBV2	TRBJ1-5	many	-	CATQGPNQPQHF	TGTGCCACACAGGGTCCTAATCAGCCCCAGCATTTT
TRBV29-1	TRBJ2-7	many	-	CSVQTGTYEQYF	TGCAGCGTTCAAACGGGGACCTACGAGCAGTACTTC
TRBV2	TRBJ1-1	many	-	CATQQGSEAFF	TGTGCCACCCAGCAGGGATCTGAAGCTTTCTTT
TRBV4-1	TRBJ1-5	few	-	CASSQFTDLSNQPQHF	TGCGCCAGCAGCCAATTTACAGATCTTAGCAATCAGCCCCAGCATTTT
TRBV10-3	TRBJ1-2	-	-	CAISGRGTGGNYGYTF	TGTGCCATCAGTGGGCGGGGGACCGGGGGGAACTATGGCTACACCTTC
TRBV11-2	TRBJ2-7	many	TRBD1	CASSQQGFSYEQYF	TGTGCCAGCAGCCAACAGGGGTTTTCCTACGAGCAGTACTTC
TRBV5-1	TRBJ2-7	-	TRBD2	CASSFSRGSLDEQYF	TGCGCCAGCAGCTTTAGTCGCGGGAGCCTGGACGAGCAGTACTTC
TRBV6-2/TRBV6-3	TRBJ2-7	-	TRBD2	CASSHSSAGGYEQYF	TGTGCCAGCAGCCATTCTTCGGCGGGAGGCTACGAGCAGTACTTC
TRBV20-1	TRBJ1-2	many	-	CSARYEGYGYTF	TGCAGTGCTAGATACGAGGGCTATGGCTACACCTTC
TRBV7-2	TRBJ2-5	-	-	CASTRTVLRGQETQYF	TGTGCCAGCACCAGGACGGTCTTAAGGGGGCAAGAGACCCAGTACTTC
TRBV20-1	TRBJ2-5	-	-	CSASRLGAQETQYF	TGCAGTGCTAGTCGCCTAGGGGCCCAAGAGACCCAGTACTTC
TRBV2	TRBJ2-2	many	-	CARGGSNTGELFF	TGTGCCAGGGGGGGATCGAACACCGGGGAGCTGTTTTTT
TRBV20-1	TRBJ1-5	-	-	CSARGSYEHF	TGCAGTGCTAGAGGCAGCTACGAGCATTTT
TRBV3-1	TRBJ1-2	-	TRBD1	CASSPRDRYYGYTF	TGTGCCAGCAGCCCCAGGGACAGGTACTATGGCTACACCTTC
TRBV7-2	TRBJ1-6	many	TRBD1	CASSFTGGDSPLHF	TGTGCCAGCAGCTTTACAGGGGGCGATTCACCCCTCCACTTT
TRBV9	TRBJ2-7	many	TRBD2	CASSRDTSGYEQYF	TGTGCCAGCAGCCGAGATACTAGCGGATACGAGCAGTACTTC
TRBV12-3/TRBV12-4	TRBJ1-5	-	-	CASSLAGARQPQHF	TGTGCCAGCAGTTTAGCGGGGGCGCGGCAGCCCCAGCATTTT
TRBV10-3	TRBJ1-2	few	TRBD1	CAISSGTGIVYGYTF	TGTGCCATCAGCTCCGGGACAGGGATTGTCTATGGCTACACCTTC
TRBV13	TRBJ2-7	many	TRBD2	CASSLFSGSYEQYF	TGTGCCAGCAGCTTATTTAGCGGGAGTTACGAGCAGTACTTC
TRBV7-6	TRBJ2-7	-	TRBD2	CASSSKPPFRRSGREYEQYF	TGTGCCAGCAGTTCGAAGCCGCCCTTTCGTAGGAGCGGGAGAGAATACGAGCAGTACTTC
TRBV2	TRBJ2-7	few	-	CASSEQGRVSYEQYF	TGTGCCAGCAGTGAACAGGGAAGGGTCTCCTACGAGCAGTACTTC
TRBV4-3	TRBJ2-5	-	-	CASSQAYIGETQYF	TGCGCCAGCAGCCAAGCGTATATTGGGGAGACCCAGTACTTC
TRBV19	TRBJ1-4	-	TRBD1	CASKGTATNEKLFF	TGTGCCAGTAAGGGGACAGCAACTAATGAAAAACTGTTTTTT
TRBV7-2	TRBJ2-7	few	-	CASSLFREQYF	TGTGCCAGCAGCTTATTTAGGGAGCAGTACTTC
TRBV29-1	TRBJ2-7	many	TRBD2	CSVRTSGGSYEQYF	TGCAGCGTGAGGACTAGCGGGGGCTCCTACGAGCAGTACTTC
TRBV5-1	TRBJ1-2	-	TRBD1	CASSSQGTGGYTF	TGCGCCAGCAGCTCCCAAGGGACAGGCGGCTACACCTTC
TRBV7-2	TRBJ1-5	few	-	CASSPNTGFNQPQHF	TGTGCCAGCAGCCCAAATACAGGGTTCAATCAGCCCCAGCATTTT
TRBV9	TRBJ2-1	-	-	CASSPRYGGGNEQFF	TGTGCCAGCAGCCCACGTTATGGGGGTGGCAATGAGCAGTTCTTC
TRBV5-1	TRBJ1-2	few	TRBD1	CASSLPWTGATLRYGYTF	TGTGCCAGCAGTCTGCCGTGGACAGGGGCGACCCTACGCTATGGCTACACCTTC
TRBV19	TRBJ1-6	many	-	CASSLTVWDSPLHF	TGTGCCAGTAGTCTAACGGTTTGGGATTCACCCCTCCACTTT
TRBV27	TRBJ1-5	few	-	CASSWAASQPQHF	TGTGCCAGCAGTTGGGCCGCGAGTCAGCCCCAGCATTTT
TRBV20-1	TRBJ1-5	many	TRBD1	CSARKRTGPTDQPQHF	TGCAGTGCCAGGAAAAGGACAGGGCCGACGGATCAGCCCCAGCATTTT
TRBV7-9	TRBJ1-1	many	TRBD1	CASGLGFDRAAFF	TGTGCCAGCGGCTTGGGGTTTGACAGGGCAGCTTTCTTT
TRBV7-2	TRBJ2-5	many	TRBD2	CASSSPGTSGRGRETQYF	TGTGCCAGCAGCTCCCCCGGGACTAGCGGGAGGGGGAGAGAGACCCAGTACTTC
TRBV15	TRBJ1-6	few	-	CATSRDRSPLHF	TGTGCCACCAGCAGAGATCGCTCACCCCTCCACTTT
TRBV10-2	TRBJ2-7	many	TRBD2	CASSAGLAGAEQYF	TGCGCCAGCAGTGCCGGACTAGCGGGAGCCGAGCAGTACTTC
TRBV29-1	TRBJ2-2	-	-	CSVEGTEGGELFF	TGCAGCGTTGAAGGGACCGAAGGCGGGGAGCTGTTTTTT
TRBV5-4	TRBJ2-7	-	TRBD2	CASSLRGGIYEQYF	TGTGCCAGCAGCTTGCGGGGGGGAATCTACGAGCAGTACTTC
TRBV15	TRBJ1-6	many	TRBD1	CATGDRVNSPLHF	TGTGCCACCGGGGACAGGGTTAATTCACCCCTCCACTTT